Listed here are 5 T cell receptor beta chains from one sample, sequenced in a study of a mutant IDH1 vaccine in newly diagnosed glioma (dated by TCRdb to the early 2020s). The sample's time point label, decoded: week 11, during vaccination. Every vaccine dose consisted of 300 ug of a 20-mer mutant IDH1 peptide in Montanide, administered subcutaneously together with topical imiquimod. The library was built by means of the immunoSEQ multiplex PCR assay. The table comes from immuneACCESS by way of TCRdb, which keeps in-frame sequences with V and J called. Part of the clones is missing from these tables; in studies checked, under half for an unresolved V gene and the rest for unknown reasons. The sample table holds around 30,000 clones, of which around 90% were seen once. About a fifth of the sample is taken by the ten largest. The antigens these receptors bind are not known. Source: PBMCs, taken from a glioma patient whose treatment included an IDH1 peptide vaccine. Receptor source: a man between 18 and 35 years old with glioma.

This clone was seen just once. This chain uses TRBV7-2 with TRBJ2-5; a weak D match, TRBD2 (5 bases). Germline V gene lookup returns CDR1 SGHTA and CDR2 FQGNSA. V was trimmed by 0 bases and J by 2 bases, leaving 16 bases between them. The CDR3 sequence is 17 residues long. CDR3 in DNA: TGTGCCAGCAGCTTAGCCACCACGCGGGCCACTCAAGAGACCCAGTACTTC. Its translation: CASSLATTRATQETQYF. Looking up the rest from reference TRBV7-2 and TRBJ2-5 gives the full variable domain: GAGVSQSPSNKVTEKGKDVELRCDPISGHTALYWYRQSLGQGLEFLIYFQGNSAPDKSGLPSDRFSAERTGGSVSTLTIQRTQQEDSAVYLCASSLATTRATQETQYFGPGTRLLVL.

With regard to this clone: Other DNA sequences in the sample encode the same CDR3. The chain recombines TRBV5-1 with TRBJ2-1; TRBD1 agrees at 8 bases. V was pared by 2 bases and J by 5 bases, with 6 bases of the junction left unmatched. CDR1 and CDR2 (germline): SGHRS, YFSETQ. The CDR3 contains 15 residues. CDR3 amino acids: CASSFGQGGHNEQFF. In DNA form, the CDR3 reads TGCGCCAGCAGCTTCGGACAGGGAGGCCACAATGAGCAGTTCTTC.

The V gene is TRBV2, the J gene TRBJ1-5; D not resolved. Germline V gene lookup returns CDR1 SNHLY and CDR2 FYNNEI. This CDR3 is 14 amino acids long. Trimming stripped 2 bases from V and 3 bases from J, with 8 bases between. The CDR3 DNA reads TGTGCCAGCAGTGAACCCCCTTACAATCAGCCCCAGCATTTT. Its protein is CASSEPPYNQPQHF. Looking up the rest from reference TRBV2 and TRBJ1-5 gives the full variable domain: EPEVTQTPSHQVTQMGQEVILRCVPISNHLYFYWYRQILGQKVEFLVSFYNNEISEKSEIFDDQFSVERPDGSNFTLKIRSTKLEDSAMYFCASSEPPYNQPQHFGDGTRLSIL.

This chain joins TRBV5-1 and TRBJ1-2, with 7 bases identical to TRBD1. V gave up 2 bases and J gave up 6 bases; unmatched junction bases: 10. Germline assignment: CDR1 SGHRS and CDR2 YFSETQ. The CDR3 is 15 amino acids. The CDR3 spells CASSFLSTGVDGYTF. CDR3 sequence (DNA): TGCGCCAGCAGCTTCCTCAGTACAGGGGTGGATGGCTACACCTTC.

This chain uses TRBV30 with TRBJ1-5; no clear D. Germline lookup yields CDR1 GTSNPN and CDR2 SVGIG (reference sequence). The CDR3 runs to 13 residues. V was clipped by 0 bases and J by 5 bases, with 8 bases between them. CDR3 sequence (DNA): TGTGCCTGGAGTGTACACGGAGATCAGCCCCAGCATTTT. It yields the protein CAWSVHGDQPQHF.